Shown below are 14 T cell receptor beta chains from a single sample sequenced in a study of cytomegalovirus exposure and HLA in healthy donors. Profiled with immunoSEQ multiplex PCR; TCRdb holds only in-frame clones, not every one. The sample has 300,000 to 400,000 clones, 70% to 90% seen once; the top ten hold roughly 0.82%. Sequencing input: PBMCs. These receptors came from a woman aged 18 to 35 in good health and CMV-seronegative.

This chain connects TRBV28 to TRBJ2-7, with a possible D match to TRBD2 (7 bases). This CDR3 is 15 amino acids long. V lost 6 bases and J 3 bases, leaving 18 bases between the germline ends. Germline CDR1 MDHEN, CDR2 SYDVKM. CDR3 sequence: CASSLGGGEIYEQYF. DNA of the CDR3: TGTGCCAGCAGCCTCGGAGGGGGGGAGATCTACGAGCAGTACTTC.

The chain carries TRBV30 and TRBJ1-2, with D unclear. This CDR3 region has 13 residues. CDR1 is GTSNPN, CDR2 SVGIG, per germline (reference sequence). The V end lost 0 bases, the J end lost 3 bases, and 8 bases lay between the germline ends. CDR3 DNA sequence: TGTGCCTGGAGTGTAAACACATACTATGGCTACACCTTC. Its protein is CAWSVNTYYGYTF. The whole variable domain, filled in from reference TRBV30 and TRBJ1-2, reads SQTIHQWPATLVQPVGSPLSLECTVEGTSNPNLYWYRQAAGRGLQLLFYSVGIGQISSEVPQNLSASRPQDRQFILSSKKLLLSDSGFYLCAWSVNTYYGYTFGSGTRLTVV.

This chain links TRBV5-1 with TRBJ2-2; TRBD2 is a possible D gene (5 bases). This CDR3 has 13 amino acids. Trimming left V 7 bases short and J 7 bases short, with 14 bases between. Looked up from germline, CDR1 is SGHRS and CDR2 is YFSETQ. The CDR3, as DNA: TGCGCCAGCTCCATCGAGGGCTTCGGGGAGCTGTTTTTT. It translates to CASSIEGFGELFF. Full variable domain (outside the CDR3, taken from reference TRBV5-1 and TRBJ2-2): KAGVTQTPRYLIKTRGQQVTLSCSPISGHRSVSWYQQTPGQGLQFLFEYFSETQRNKGNFPGRFSGRQFSNSRSEMNVSTLELGDSALYLCASSIEGFGELFFGEGSRLTVL.

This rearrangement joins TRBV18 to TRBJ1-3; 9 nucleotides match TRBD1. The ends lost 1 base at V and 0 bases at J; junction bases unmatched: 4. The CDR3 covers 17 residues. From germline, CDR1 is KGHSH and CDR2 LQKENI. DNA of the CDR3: TGTGCCAGCTCACCACGACAGGGGGACCTCTCTGGAAACACCATATATTTT. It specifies CASSPRQGDLSGNTIYF.

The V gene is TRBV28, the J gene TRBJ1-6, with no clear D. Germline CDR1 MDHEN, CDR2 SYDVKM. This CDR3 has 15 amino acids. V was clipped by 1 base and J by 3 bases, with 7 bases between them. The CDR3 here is CASSLLAGYNSPLHF. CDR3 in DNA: TGTGCCAGCAGTTTATTGGCGGGCTATAATTCACCCCTCCACTTT. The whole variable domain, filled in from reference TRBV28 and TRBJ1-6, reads DVKVTQSSRYLVKRTGEKVFLECVQDMDHENMFWYRQDPGLGLRLIYFSYDVKMKEKGDIPEGYSVSREKKERFSLILESASTNQTSMYLCASSLLAGYNSPLHFGNGTRLTVT.

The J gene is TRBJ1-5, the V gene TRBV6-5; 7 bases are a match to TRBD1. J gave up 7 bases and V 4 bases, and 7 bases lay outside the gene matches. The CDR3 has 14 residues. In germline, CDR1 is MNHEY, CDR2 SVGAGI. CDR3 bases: TGTGCCAGCAGTTTAAGCCGGACAGGCCAGCCCCAGCATTTT. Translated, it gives CASSLSRTGQPQHF.

The CDR3 sequence is CASSSGQSGNTIYF. The CDR3 nucleotides are TGTGCCAGCAGCTCTGGACAGTCTGGAAACACCATATATTTT. This sequence joins TRBV7-7 and TRBJ1-3; weak D call: TRBD1 (6 bases). Germline V gene sequence: CDR1 SSHAT, CDR2 FNYEAQ (reference sequence). The CDR3 consists of 14 residues. The V gene lost 4 bases and the J gene lost 1 base, with 8 bases spanning the gap.

The CDR3 spells CASSVPTGGLDIQYF. The CDR3 coding sequence is TGTGCCAGCAGTGTACCGACAGGGGGCTTAGACATTCAGTACTTC. V gene TRBV2 combines with J gene TRBJ2-4, with 10 bases identical to TRBD1. V lost 4 bases and J lost 8; bases outside the gene matches: 8. The CDR3 is made up of 15 amino acids. Germline CDR1 reads SNHLY; CDR2 reads FYNNEI.

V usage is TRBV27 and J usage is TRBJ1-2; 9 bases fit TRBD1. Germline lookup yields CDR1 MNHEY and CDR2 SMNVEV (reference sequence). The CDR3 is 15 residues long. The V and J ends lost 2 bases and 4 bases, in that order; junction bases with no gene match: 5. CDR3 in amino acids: CASSLRQGGIYGYTF. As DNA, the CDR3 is TGTGCCAGCAGTTTACGACAGGGGGGTATCTATGGCTACACCTTC.

CDR3 protein: CASSTGDSNQPQHF. The CDR3 DNA is TGTGCCAGCAGTACAGGGGACAGCAATCAGCCCCAGCATTTT. The chain is built from TRBV27 and TRBJ1-5; 7 bases agree with TRBD1. Germline CDR1 MNHEY, CDR2 SMNVEV (reference sequence). This CDR3 has 14 amino acids. J gave up 1 base and V 5 bases, and 2 bases lay outside the gene matches.

CDR3 sequence (DNA): TGTGCCGGAGGGACAGGTGGACAAGAGACCCAGTACTTC. This sequence encodes CAGGTGGQETQYF. The chain joins TRBV28 to TRBJ2-5, with 8 bases identical to TRBD1. The CDR3 totals 13 residues. Losses at the gene ends were 11 bases for V and 2 bases for J; bases not matched to a gene: 7. Germline values: CDR1 MDHEN, CDR2 SYDVKM.

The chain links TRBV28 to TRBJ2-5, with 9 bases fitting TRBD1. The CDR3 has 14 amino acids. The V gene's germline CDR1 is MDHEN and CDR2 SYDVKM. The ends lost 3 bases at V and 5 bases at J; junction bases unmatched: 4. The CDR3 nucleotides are TGTGCCAGCAGTTTCACAGGGGGCGCGGAGACCCAGTACTTC. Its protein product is CASSFTGGAETQYF. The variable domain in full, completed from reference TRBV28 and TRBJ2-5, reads DVKVTQSSRYLVKRTGEKVFLECVQDMDHENMFWYRQDPGLGLRLIYFSYDVKMKEKGDIPEGYSVSREKKERFSLILESASTNQTSMYLCASSFTGGAETQYFGPGTRLLVL.

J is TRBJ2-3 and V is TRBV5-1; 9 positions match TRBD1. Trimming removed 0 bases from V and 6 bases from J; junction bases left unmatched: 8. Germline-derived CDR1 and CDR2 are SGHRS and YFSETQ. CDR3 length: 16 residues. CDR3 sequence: CASSLASTGGADTQYF. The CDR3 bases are TGCGCCAGCAGCTTGGCCTCGACAGGGGGAGCCGATACGCAGTATTTT.

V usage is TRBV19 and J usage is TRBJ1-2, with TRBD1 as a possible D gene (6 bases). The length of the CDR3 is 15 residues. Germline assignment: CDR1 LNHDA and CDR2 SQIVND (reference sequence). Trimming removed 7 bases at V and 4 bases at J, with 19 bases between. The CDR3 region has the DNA TGTGCCAGTACCCCGCGGGGGGGCCCCGGCTATGGCTACACCTTC. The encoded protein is CASTPRGGPGYGYTF.